The 16 T cell receptor beta chains given below trace back to one sample, sequenced in a study of cytomegalovirus exposure and HLA in healthy donors. The PCR ran on 60 Vbeta and 13 Jbeta primers. Assay used: immunoSEQ multiplex PCR; TCRdb lists only in-frame clones, some missing. Among over 100,000 clones listed, 75% to 80% were seen once. Sequences were obtained from PBMCs. The receptor source for this set is a male donor in good health and CMV-seropositive.

The V and J genes are TRBV28 and TRBJ2-1; D is unresolved. The CDR3 length is 12 residues. Trimming took 4 bases from V and 10 from J, leaving 11 bases between them. Germline V lookup: CDR1 MDHEN, CDR2 SYDVKM. DNA of the CDR3: TGTGCCAGCAGTTCACCGACAAACGAGCAGTTCTTC. Its translation is CASSSPTNEQFF.

This clone was seen a handful of times. This chain links TRBV18 with TRBJ1-2; weak D call: TRBD1 (6 bases). Germline values: CDR1 KGHSH, CDR2 LQKENI. V lost 2 bases, J lost 0 bases, and 10 bases lay in between. This CDR3 contains 15 residues. CDR3 nucleotides: TGTGCCAGCTCACCAAATGGACAGCCTAACTATGGCTACACCTTC. Protein sequence: CASSPNGQPNYGYTF. Full variable domain (rest looked up from reference TRBV18 and TRBJ1-2): NAGVMQNPRHLVRRRGQEARLRCSPMKGHSHVYWYRQLPEEGLKFMVYLQKENIIDESGMPKERFSAEFPKEGPSILRIQQVVRGDSAAYFCASSPNGQPNYGYTFGSGTRLTVV.

The gene calls are TRBV2 and TRBJ1-5; D possibly corresponds to TRBD1 (6 bases). The germline CDR1 and CDR2 sequences are SNHLY and FYNNEI. V was clipped by 9 bases and J by 1 base, with 13 bases between them. The CDR3 sequence is 14 residues long. CDR3 region: CASTQGNSNQPQHF. In DNA form, the CDR3 reads TGTGCCAGTACCCAGGGGAACAGCAATCAGCCCCAGCATTTT.

In DNA, the CDR3 is TGTGCCAGCAGCCCCCCCCCAGGGGCCAGCTACGAGCAGTACTTC. It translates to CASSPPPGASYEQYF. The chain uses TRBV5-5 and TRBJ2-7, with a weak D call TRBD1 (6 bases). From germline, CDR1 is SGHKS and CDR2 YYEKEE (reference sequence). V lost 4 bases and J 3 bases, leaving 17 bases between the germline ends. The CDR3 spans 15 residues.

The chain has TRBV7-2 and TRBJ2-5, with a tentative D call TRBD1 (6 bases). Between the trimmed V and J ends, which lost 2 bases and 5 bases, there was a span of 12 bases. The CDR3 runs 14 residues. Germline lookup yields CDR1 SGHTA and CDR2 FQGNSA. This CDR3 is CASSLRTDGETQYF. The CDR3 DNA reads as TGTGCCAGCAGCTTAAGGACAGACGGGGAGACCCAGTACTTC.

The chain couples TRBV4-3 to TRBJ1-2; the match to TRBD1 covers 7 bases. With V trimmed by 2 bases and J by 7 bases, 7 bases remained unmatched. The CDR3 spans 14 residues. Germline loops: CDR1 LGHNA, CDR2 YSLEER. The CDR3 sequence is CASSQPDRDSGYTF. CDR3 nucleotide sequence: TGCGCCAGCAGCCAACCCGACAGGGATAGTGGCTACACCTTC.

The chain joins TRBV5-1 to TRBJ1-2, with a possible D match to TRBD1 (6 bases). The CDR3 has 15 residues. Germline-derived CDR1 and CDR2 are SGHRS and YFSETQ. Between the trimmed V and J ends, which lost 2 bases and 3 bases, there was a span of 14 bases. For the CDR3, the DNA is TGCGCCAGCAGCTTAGGGAGGGGGGACGACTATGGCTACACCTTC. Its protein is CASSLGRGDDYGYTF.

This clone was found once. This chain connects TRBV28 to TRBJ2-5; 7 bases agree with TRBD2. The CDR3 runs 14 residues. The J segment lost 2 bases and the V segment lost 9 bases, leaving 9 bases of the junction unmatched. Germline values: CDR1 MDHEN, CDR2 SYDVKM. CDR3 nucleotides: TGTGCCAGTGGGGGGGGAGGGGTTCAAGAGACCCAGTACTTC. Residues: CASGGGGVQETQYF.

The V and J genes are TRBV9 and TRBJ2-5, with D perhaps matching TRBD1 (7 bases). Trimming removed 4 bases at V and 1 base at J, with 14 bases between. The CDR3 sequence is 15 residues long. Germline CDR1 reads SGDLS; CDR2 reads YYNGEE. The CDR3 reads CASSLTQGGQETQYF. The CDR3 bases are TGTGCCAGCAGCCTTACGCAGGGGGGCCAAGAGACCCAGTACTTC.

The chain joins TRBV5-4 to TRBJ2-2; 7 bases are shared with TRBD2. Germline V gives CDR1 SGHNT, CDR2 YYREEE (reference sequence). The CDR3 sequence is 14 residues long. With 4 bases clipped from V and 3 bases from J, the junction kept 3 bases outside the gene matches. CDR3 sequence reads: CASSLSGYTGELFF. CDR3 nucleotide sequence: TGTGCCAGCAGCCTTAGCGGGTACACCGGGGAGCTGTTTTTT.

For the CDR3, the DNA is TGTGCCAGCAGCTTGATAGGGGGACCCGCAGATACGCAGTATTTT. Its translation is CASSLIGGPADTQYF. The chain uses TRBV7-3 and TRBJ2-3, with D perhaps TRBD1 (6 bases). The CDR3 sequence is 15 residues long. The ends were cut back, 3 bases at V and 4 bases at J, with 14 bases in the middle. Germline V lookup: CDR1 SGHTA, CDR2 FQGTGA.

V is TRBV4-1 and J is TRBJ2-5; D is possibly TRBD2 (6 bases). CDR1 and CDR2 from the germline V gene are MGHRA and YSYEKL. Trimming left V 4 bases short and J 4 bases short, with 10 bases between. This CDR3 has 13 residues. The DNA of the CDR3 is TGCGCCAGCAGCCGCGGACTAACAGAGACCCAGTACTTC. It yields the protein CASSRGLTETQYF.

The chain links TRBV7-2 to TRBJ2-3, with 14 bases aligning to TRBD2. Germline trimming cut 5 bases from V and 1 base from J; bases unmatched to any gene: 5. Germline CDR1 and CDR2: SGHTA and FQGNSA. This CDR3 contains 17 residues. This CDR3 is CASSVGLAGEGTDTQYF. The CDR3 DNA reads TGTGCCAGCAGCGTGGGACTAGCGGGAGAAGGCACAGATACGCAGTATTTT.

The chain uses TRBV5-4 and TRBJ2-1; the match to TRBD2 covers 10 bases. The CDR3 runs 15 residues. V was pared by 3 bases and J by 9 bases, with 9 bases of the junction left unmatched. CDR1 is SGHNT, CDR2 YYREEE, per germline (reference sequence). CDR3 region: CASSSALAGAGEQFF. Here the CDR3 DNA reads TGTGCCAGCAGCTCCGCCCTAGCGGGAGCGGGTGAGCAGTTCTTC.

The chain has TRBV27 and TRBJ1-1; D is possibly TRBD1 (5 bases). CDR1 and CDR2 (germline): MNHEY, SMNVEV (reference sequence). V was pared by 3 bases and J by 10 bases, with 27 bases between. The CDR3 loop spans 17 amino acids. The CDR3 sequence is CASSLWDPGVLPRGAFF. As DNA, the CDR3 is TGTGCCAGCAGTTTGTGGGATCCGGGGGTTTTGCCTAGAGGAGCTTTCTTT.

The chain employs TRBV18 and TRBJ2-7, with 7 bases identical to TRBD2. Germline CDR1 is KGHSH and CDR2 is LQKENI. V lost 4 bases and J lost 2; bases outside the gene matches: 11. The CDR3 has 16 residues. CDR3 in amino acids: CASSLRSGMAAYEQYF. CDR3 DNA sequence: TGTGCCAGCTCACTTCGAAGCGGGATGGCCGCCTACGAGCAGTACTTC.